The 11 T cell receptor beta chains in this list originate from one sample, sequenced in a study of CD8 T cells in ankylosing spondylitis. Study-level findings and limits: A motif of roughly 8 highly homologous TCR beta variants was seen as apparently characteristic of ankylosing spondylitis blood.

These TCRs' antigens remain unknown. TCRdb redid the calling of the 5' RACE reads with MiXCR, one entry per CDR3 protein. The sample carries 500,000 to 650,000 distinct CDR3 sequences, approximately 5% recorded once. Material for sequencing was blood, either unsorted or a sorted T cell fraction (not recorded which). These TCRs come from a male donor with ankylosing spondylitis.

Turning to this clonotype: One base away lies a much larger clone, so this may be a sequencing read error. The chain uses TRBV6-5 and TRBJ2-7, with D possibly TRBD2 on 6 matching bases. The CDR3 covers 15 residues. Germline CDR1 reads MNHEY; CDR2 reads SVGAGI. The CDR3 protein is CASRYWAGRGSEQYF. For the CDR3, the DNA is TGTGCCAGCAGATACTGGGCGGGGAGAGGTTCCGAGCAGTACTTC.

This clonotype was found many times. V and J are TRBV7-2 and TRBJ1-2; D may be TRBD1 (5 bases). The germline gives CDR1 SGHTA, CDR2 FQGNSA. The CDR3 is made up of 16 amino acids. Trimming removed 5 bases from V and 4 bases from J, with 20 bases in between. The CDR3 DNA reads TGTGCCAGCAGCCCTTTCACCGGGACCCTCAGCTATGGCTACACCTTC. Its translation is CASSPFTGTLSYGYTF.

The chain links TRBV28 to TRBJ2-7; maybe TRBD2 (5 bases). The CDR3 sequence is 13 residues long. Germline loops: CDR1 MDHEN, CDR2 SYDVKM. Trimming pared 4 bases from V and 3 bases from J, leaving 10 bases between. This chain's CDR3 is CASSSWEFYEQYF. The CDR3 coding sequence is TGTGCCAGCAGTTCTTGGGAGTTCTACGAGCAGTACTTC.

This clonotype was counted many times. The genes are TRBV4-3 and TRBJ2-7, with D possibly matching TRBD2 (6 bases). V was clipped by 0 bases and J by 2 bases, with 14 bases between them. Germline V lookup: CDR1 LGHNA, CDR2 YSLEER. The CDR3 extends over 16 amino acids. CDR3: CASSQDHRAGTYEQYF. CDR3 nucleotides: TGCGCCAGCAGCCAAGATCACCGAGCGGGCACCTACGAGCAGTACTTC.

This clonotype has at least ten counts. The CDR3 is CSVAGGGFSYNEQFF. For the CDR3, the DNA is TGCAGCGTTGCGGGAGGAGGGTTCTCCTACAATGAGCAGTTCTTC. The rearrangement joins TRBV29-1 to TRBJ2-1; 7 bases fit TRBD2. J lost 0 bases, V lost 4 bases, and 6 bases had no gene match. CDR1 and CDR2 from the germline V gene are SQVTM and ANQGSEA. The CDR3 runs 15 residues.

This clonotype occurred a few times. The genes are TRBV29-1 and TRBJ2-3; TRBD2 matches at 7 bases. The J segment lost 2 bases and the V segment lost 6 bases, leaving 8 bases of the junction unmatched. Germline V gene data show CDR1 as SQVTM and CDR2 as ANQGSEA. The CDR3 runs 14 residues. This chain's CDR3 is CSVSSGVYTDTQYF. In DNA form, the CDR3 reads TGCAGCGTCTCTAGCGGAGTTTACACAGATACGCAGTATTTT.

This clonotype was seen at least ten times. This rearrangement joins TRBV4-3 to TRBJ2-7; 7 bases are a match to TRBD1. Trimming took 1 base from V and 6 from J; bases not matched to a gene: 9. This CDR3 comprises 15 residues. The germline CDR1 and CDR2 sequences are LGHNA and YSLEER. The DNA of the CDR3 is TGCGCCAGCAGCCAAGTCGATGCGACAGGGACCGAGCAGTACTTC. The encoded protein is CASSQVDATGTEQYF.

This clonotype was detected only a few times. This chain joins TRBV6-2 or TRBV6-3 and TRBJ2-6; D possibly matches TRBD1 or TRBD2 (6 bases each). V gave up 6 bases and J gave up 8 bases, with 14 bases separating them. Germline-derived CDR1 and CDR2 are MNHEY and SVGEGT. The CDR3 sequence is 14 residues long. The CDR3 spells CASSPTGRSNVLTF. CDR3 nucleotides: TGTGCCAGCAGCCCCACAGGGAGGTCCAACGTCCTGACTTTC.

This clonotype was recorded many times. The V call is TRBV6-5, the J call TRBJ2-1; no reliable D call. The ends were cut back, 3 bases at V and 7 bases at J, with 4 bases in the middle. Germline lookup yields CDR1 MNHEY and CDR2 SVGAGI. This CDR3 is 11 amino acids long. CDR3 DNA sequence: TGTGCCAGCAGTTATCAGAATGAGCAGTTCTTC. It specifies CASSYQNEQFF.

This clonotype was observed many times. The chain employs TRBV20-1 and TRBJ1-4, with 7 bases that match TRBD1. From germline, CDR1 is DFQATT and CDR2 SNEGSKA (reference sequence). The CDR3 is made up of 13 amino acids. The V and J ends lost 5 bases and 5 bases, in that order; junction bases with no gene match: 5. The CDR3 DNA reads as TGCAGTGCTTTGGACAGGAACAATGAAAAACTGTTTTTT. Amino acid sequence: CSALDRNNEKLFF.

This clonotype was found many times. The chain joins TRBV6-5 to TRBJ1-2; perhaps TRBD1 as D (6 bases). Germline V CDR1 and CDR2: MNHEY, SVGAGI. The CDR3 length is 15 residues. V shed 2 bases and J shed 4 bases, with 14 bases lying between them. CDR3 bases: TGTGCCAGCAGTTACGGGGGCCCGTCGTTCTATGGCTACACCTTC. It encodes CASSYGGPSFYGYTF.